This T cell receptor beta chain is from a study of PD-1 blockade in mismatch repair-deficient tumors. Trimming shortened V by 5 bases and J by 10 bases, and 9 bases separated the two germline ends. This CDR3 has 11 amino acids. Germline V CDR1 and CDR2: SEHNR, FQNEAQ (reference sequence). Clones were sequenced by immunoSEQ multiplex PCR, and TCRdb holds only the in-frame ones, with some missing. This sample has about 18,000 clones; around 82% occur once, and the top ten carry about 1.5%. This material consisted of PBMCs, taken approximately 22 weeks after starting pembrolizumab. J is TRBJ2-1 and V is TRBV7-9; D gene ambiguous. This receptor was identified in an adult with mismatch repair-deficient cancer. Written as DNA, the CDR3 is TGTGCCAGCAGCGACGCGGTGGAGCAGTTCTTC. As protein: CASSDAVEQFF.